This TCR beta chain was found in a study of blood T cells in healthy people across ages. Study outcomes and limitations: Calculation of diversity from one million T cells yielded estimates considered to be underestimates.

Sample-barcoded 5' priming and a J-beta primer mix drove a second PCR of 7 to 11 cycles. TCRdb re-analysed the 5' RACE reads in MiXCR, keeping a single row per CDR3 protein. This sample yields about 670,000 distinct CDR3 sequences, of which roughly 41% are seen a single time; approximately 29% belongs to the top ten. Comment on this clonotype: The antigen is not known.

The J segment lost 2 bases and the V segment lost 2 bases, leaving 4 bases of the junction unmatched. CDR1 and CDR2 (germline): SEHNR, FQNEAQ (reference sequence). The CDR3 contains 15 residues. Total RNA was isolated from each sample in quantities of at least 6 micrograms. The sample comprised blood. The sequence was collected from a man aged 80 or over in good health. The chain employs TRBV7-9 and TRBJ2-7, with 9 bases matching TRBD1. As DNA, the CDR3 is TGTGCCAGCAGCTTACTAGGGACAGGGACCTACGAGCAGTACTTC. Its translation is CASSLLGTGTYEQYF.